The following is a T cell receptor (beta chain) sequence with its context. What it binds is unknown. The sample belongs to a study of cytomegalovirus exposure and HLA in healthy donors. This CDR3 is built from 12 residues. CDR1 is GTSNPN and CDR2 is SVGIG in the germline V gene (reference sequence). V was cut by 3 bases and J by 4 bases, with 10 bases left in between. The PCR made use of 60 Vbeta and 13 Jbeta primers. This table comes from immunoSEQ multiplex PCR, and its TCRdb copy is limited to in-frame clones, with some not included. The table lists some 200,000 clones, 60% to 80% of them singletons, with around 2% in the top ten. Healthy bone marrow donors made up the donors. The study's findings and limits: An apparent linkage of common viral pathogens to several of the most significant clusters emerged in a later analysis. Segments of the TCR beta V type were, in most cases, productive about 87% or about 30% of the time in an earlier analysis.

This clonotype was obtained from a man between 18 and 29 years old in good health and CMV-seronegative. V gene TRBV30 combines with J gene TRBJ2-7; tentatively, D is TRBD1 (5 bases). Sequenced input: PBMCs. The CDR3 protein is CAWRPGRYEQYF. CDR3 DNA sequence: TGTGCCTGGAGGCCAGGGCGGTACGAGCAGTACTTC.